This entry lists 20 T cell receptor beta chains sequenced from one sample in a study of T-cell reconstitution after alpha-beta-depleted transplantation in children. Unique molecular identifiers featured in how the TCRbeta library was prepared. TCRdb re-derived calls from the PCR reads in MiXCR, one entry per CDR3 protein. Altogether over 400,000 distinct CDR3 sequences are present, approximately 41% being singletons, with the ten largest covering roughly a quarter. The specimen was PBMCs, collected before TCRalphabeta/CD19-depleted stem cell transplant. These receptors were collected from a girl aged 2 to 10 with aplastic anemia, due to receive a stem cell transplant.

As to this clonotype: One end of the junction is discordant with germline, which a read error may explain. CDR3 in DNA: TGTGCCAGGAGCCCCGGGGTCAGCCACCCTGGGAACTATGGCTACACCTTC. Translated, it gives CARSPGVSHPGNYGYTF. This sequence joins TRBV4-2 and TRBJ1-2; unclear D gene. Germline-derived CDR1 and CDR2 are LGHNA and YNFKEQ. The CDR3 extends over 17 amino acids.

This clonotype was seen a single time. The chain is built from TRBV15 and TRBJ2-1; D not certain. The CDR3 has 12 amino acids. Trimming shortened V by 2 bases and J by 8 bases, and 7 bases separated the two germline ends. CDR1 is LNHNV and CDR2 is YYDKDF in the germline V gene (reference sequence). CDR3 coding DNA: TGTGCCACCAGCAGACCAGGCGATGAGCAGTTCTTC. This encodes CATSRPGDEQFF.

This clonotype was recorded a few times. The chain couples TRBV7-8 to TRBJ1-5; D gene uncertain. Germline V gene data show CDR1 as SGHVS and CDR2 as FQNEAQ. V shed 5 bases and J shed 5 bases, with 10 bases lying between them. The length of the CDR3 is 13 residues. In DNA form, the CDR3 reads TGTGCCAGCAGCCGAGCAAGGGATCAGCCCCAGCATTTT. Translation: CASSRARDQPQHF. The full variable domain, rest sourced from reference TRBV7-8 and TRBJ1-5, is GAGVSQSPRYKVAKRGQDVALRCDPISGHVSLFWYQQALGQGPEFLTYFQNEAQLDKSGLPSDRFFAERPEGSVSTLKIQRTQQEDSAVYLCASSRARDQPQHFGDGTRLSIL.

This clonotype was seen more than once but under ten times. J is TRBJ2-7 and V is TRBV10-3; a weak D match, TRBD1 (5 bases). V was cut by 7 bases and J by 0 bases, with 13 bases left in between. Germline assignment: CDR1 ENHRY and CDR2 SYGVKD. The CDR3 is made up of 14 amino acids. The CDR3 sequence is CAITRQIPSYEQYF. The CDR3 DNA reads as TGTGCCATCACTAGACAGATTCCCTCCTACGAGCAGTACTTC.

The V and J genes are TRBV6-1 and TRBJ1-4; 7 bases fit TRBD1. This CDR3 spans 16 amino acids. Germline V gives CDR1 MNHNS, CDR2 SASEGT. V lost 6 bases and J lost 5; bases outside the gene matches: 12. CDR3 loop: CASRGGPGGRNEKLFF. CDR3 bases: TGTGCCAGCAGGGGTGGACCAGGGGGAAGGAATGAAAAACTGTTTTTT.

The chain couples TRBV6-1 to TRBJ2-1; 7 bases agree with TRBD2. The J segment lost 0 bases and the V segment lost 6 bases, leaving 5 bases of the junction unmatched. Germline lookup yields CDR1 MNHNS and CDR2 SASEGT. This CDR3 comprises 15 residues. CDR3 in amino acids: CASSLGLVSYNEQFF. The CDR3 region has the DNA TGTGCCAGCAGCCTAGGACTAGTCTCCTACAATGAGCAGTTCTTC.

Ten or more counts support this clonotype. The chain carries TRBV20-1 and TRBJ2-7; the match to TRBD2 covers 7 bases. Trimming removed 6 bases from V and 3 bases from J; junction bases left unmatched: 11. Per germline, CDR1 DFQATT and CDR2 SNEGSKA (reference sequence). This CDR3 region has 14 residues. CDR3 loop: CSAILAEPRYEQYF. CDR3 nucleotide sequence: TGCAGTGCGATTCTAGCGGAGCCCCGCTACGAGCAGTACTTC.

Here the CDR3 DNA reads TGTGCCAGCAGTTACGGTGGCGGGGCCTACGAGCAGTACTTC. It encodes CASSYGGGAYEQYF. This chain connects TRBV6-5 to TRBJ2-7; TRBD2 might be the D (6 bases). The CDR3 length is 14 residues. V was clipped by 2 bases and J by 2 bases, with 10 bases between them. The V gene's germline CDR1 is MNHEY and CDR2 SVGAGI.

V and J are TRBV3-1 and TRBJ2-2, with D perhaps TRBD2 (7 bases). Trimming shortened V by 0 bases and J by 2 bases, and 13 bases separated the two germline ends. This CDR3 has 17 amino acids. Germline V CDR1 and CDR2: LGHDT, YNNKEL (reference sequence). The CDR3 sequence: CASSQEGRGLNTGELFF. In DNA form, the CDR3 reads TGTGCCAGCAGCCAAGAAGGGCGGGGGCTAAACACCGGGGAGCTGTTTTTT.

This clonotype was detected a few times. This may come from a read error, since a much larger clone is one base off. The V call is TRBV4-2, the J call TRBJ2-2, with TRBD2 matching over 10 bases. V was pared by 6 bases and J by 6 bases, with 7 bases of the junction left unmatched. Germline V gene data show CDR1 as LGHNA and CDR2 as YNFKEQ. The CDR3 spans 15 residues. In DNA, the CDR3 is TGTGCCAGCAGGTTAGCTAGCGGGAGCCCCGGGGAGCTGTTTTTT. As protein: CASRLASGSPGELFF.

The V call is TRBV7-9, the J call TRBJ2-3, with 7 nucleotides matching TRBD2. This CDR3 is built from 16 residues. CDR1 is SEHNR and CDR2 is FQNEAQ in the germline V gene (reference sequence). V shed 6 bases, J shed 4 bases, and the junction held 13 bases outside the gene matches. CDR3 residues: CASRISGGLDPDTQYF. The CDR3 nucleotides read TGTGCCAGCAGAATTAGCGGCGGACTAGACCCAGATACGCAGTATTTT.

V usage is TRBV5-1 and J usage is TRBJ2-7, with unresolved D. This CDR3 is 14 amino acids long. The germline V gene encodes CDR1 SGHRS and CDR2 YFSETQ. Deletions cut 7 bases from V and 2 bases from J, with 16 bases between. CDR3 nucleotides: TGCGCCAGCGTTAACCTGGACGGACCCTACGAGCAGTACTTC. As protein: CASVNLDGPYEQYF.

The V gene is TRBV29-1, the J gene TRBJ2-3, with TRBD2 as a possible D gene (6 bases). Germline V gene data show CDR1 as SQVTM and CDR2 as ANQGSEA. The CDR3 consists of 14 residues. V lost 8 bases and J lost 3, with 18 bases in between. The CDR3 DNA reads TGCAGCCTCTCCCTGGGGGGTCTAACAGATACGCAGTATTTT. Residues: CSLSLGGLTDTQYF.

V is TRBV5-4 and J is TRBJ2-3; no firm D call. Germline CDR1 and CDR2: SGHNT and YYREEE (reference sequence). CDR3 length: 17 residues. The ends were cut back, 0 bases at V and 4 bases at J, with 18 bases in the middle. The CDR3 loop is CASSLEPTQLLPDTQYF. The CDR3 nucleotides read TGTGCCAGCAGCTTGGAACCGACCCAACTCCTACCAGATACGCAGTATTTT.

This clonotype was observed a single time. The J gene is TRBJ2-3, the V gene TRBV28; 8 positions match TRBD1. Germline assignment: CDR1 MDHEN and CDR2 SYDVKM. V shed 5 bases, J shed 8 bases, and the junction held 3 bases outside the gene matches. The CDR3 covers 12 residues. The CDR3 reads CASSGTGATQYF. In DNA, the CDR3 is TGTGCCAGCAGTGGGACAGGTGCTACGCAGTATTTT. Full variable domain (missing parts from reference TRBV28 and TRBJ2-3): DVKVTQSSRYLVKRTGEKVFLECVQDMDHENMFWYRQDPGLGLRLIYFSYDVKMKEKGDIPEGYSVSREKKERFSLILESASTNQTSMYLCASSGTGATQYFGPGTRLTVL.

The chain combines TRBV5-1 with TRBJ2-6; 7 bases fit TRBD1. Germline loops: CDR1 SGHRS, CDR2 YFSETQ. J was trimmed by 0 bases and V by 3 bases; bases with no gene match: 9. The CDR3 has 18 residues. The chain's CDR3 is CASSSSGTVSSGANVLTF. The CDR3 nucleotides are TGCGCCAGCAGCTCCTCCGGGACAGTTTCCTCTGGGGCCAACGTCCTGACTTTC.

This clonotype was seen a single time. The rearrangement uses TRBV20-1 and TRBJ2-1; TRBD2 matches at 8 bases. CDR3 size: 16 residues. The trim removed 1 base at V and 3 bases at J, leaving 8 bases unmatched. Germline CDR1 DFQATT, CDR2 SNEGSKA (reference sequence). The CDR3: CSARVPRRGDYNEQFF. As DNA, the CDR3 is TGCAGTGCTAGAGTCCCCAGGCGGGGGGACTACAATGAGCAGTTCTTC.

This chain links TRBV15 with TRBJ1-2, with D uncertain. Germline V lookup: CDR1 LNHNV, CDR2 YYDKDF (reference sequence). The length of the CDR3 is 15 residues. Trimming removed 0 bases at V and 4 bases at J, with 12 bases between. CDR3 region: CATSRDANSLYGYTF. The CDR3 DNA is TGTGCCACCAGCAGAGATGCGAACAGCCTCTATGGCTACACCTTC.

This clonotype was counted only a few times. This chain links TRBV20-1 with TRBJ2-1; 8 nucleotides agree with TRBD1. CDR1 is DFQATT, CDR2 SNEGSKA, per germline (reference sequence). Trimming took 0 bases from V and 1 from J; bases not matched to a gene: 2. This CDR3 is 15 amino acids long. CDR3 protein: CSARDWDRSYNEQFF. CDR3 bases: TGCAGTGCTAGAGATTGGGACAGGTCCTACAATGAGCAGTTCTTC.

The V gene is TRBV20-1, the J gene TRBJ2-6; D may be TRBD2 (6 bases). CDR3 length: 16 amino acids. The V end was cut by 3 bases, the J end by 4 bases, with 16 bases between. CDR1 and CDR2 from the germline V gene are DFQATT and SNEGSKA (reference sequence). In DNA form, the CDR3 reads TGCAGTGCTAGCGGGGGTCTCTCCGCCGGGGCCAACGTCCTGACTTTC. Residues: CSASGGLSAGANVLTF.